This TCR beta chain originates from a study of T cells in tuberculosis. The CDR3 loop spans 17 amino acids. Trimming cost V 2 bases and J 9 bases; bases outside gene matches: 13. Germline-derived CDR1 and CDR2 are SGHKS and YYEKEE (reference sequence). Cells were sorted from thawed PBMC rested overnight and stained with GMM-loaded CD1B tetramer, viability dye and anti-CD3. CD1B tetramers were loaded with Rhodococcus equi-derived C32 glucose monomycolate. PBMC for tetramer sorting were first depleted of CD14-expressing monocytes. TCR-alpha and TCR-beta chains were sequenced unpaired. Assay: immunoSEQ multiplex PCR; the TCRdb copy retains only in-frame clones and omits some. The sample comprises 85,000 to 100,000 clones, approximately 91% of which are singletons, and 1.5% to 2% rests with the top ten.

V and J are TRBV5-5 and TRBJ1-6; 8 positions agree with TRBD1. The source is an adult woman with latent tuberculosis. Material for sequencing was CD1b-GMM tetramer-negative cells sorted from PBMCs. The CDR3 DNA reads as TGTGCCAGCAGCTTAGAGTTTTTGCAGGGGGCAAGTTCACCCCTCCACTTT. Residues: CASSLEFLQGASSPLHF.